This TCR beta chain was recovered during a study of control samples from healthy donors and cancer patients. The count of this clone is one. The protocol was immunoSEQ multiplex PCR, while the TCRdb copy is restricted to in-frame clones and leaves out a portion. The sample gives tens of thousands of clones, 85% to 90% of which show up once; 1.9% is in the top ten. Material for sequencing was PBMCs. The TCR comes from an older woman with head and neck cancer.

The CDR3 nucleotides read TGTGCCAGCAGCGCCGCTAGGGGGGAATGGGGCTACACCTTC. It specifies CASSAARGEWGYTF. J is TRBJ1-2 and V is TRBV9, with D possibly being TRBD1 (6 bases). V lost 3 bases to trimming and J lost 8 bases, with 17 bases between them. Per the germline V gene, CDR1 is SGDLS and CDR2 is YYNGEE. The CDR3 spans 14 residues.